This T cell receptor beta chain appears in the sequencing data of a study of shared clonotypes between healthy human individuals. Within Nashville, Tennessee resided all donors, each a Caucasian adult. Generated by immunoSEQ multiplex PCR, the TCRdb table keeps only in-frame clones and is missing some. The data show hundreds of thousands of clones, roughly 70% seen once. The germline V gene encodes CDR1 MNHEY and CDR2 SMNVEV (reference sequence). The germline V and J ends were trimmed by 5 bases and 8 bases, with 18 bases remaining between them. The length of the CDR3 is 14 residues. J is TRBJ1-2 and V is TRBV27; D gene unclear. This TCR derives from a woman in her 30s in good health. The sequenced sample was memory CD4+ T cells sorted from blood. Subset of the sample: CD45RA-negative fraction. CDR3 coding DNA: TGTGCCAGCAGTCCCGCTTCGGGTGGACGAGGCTACACCTTC. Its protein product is CASSPASGGRGYTF.